Here is one T cell receptor beta chain with its context. This specimen belongs to a study of sequential checkpoint blockade in melanoma. V lost 6 bases and J 8 bases, leaving 17 bases between the germline ends. The length of the CDR3 is 14 residues. Germline CDR1 is KGHSH and CDR2 is LQKENI. Specified treatment: randomized to nivolumab then ipilimumab (arm A) or the reverse (arm B). Data came from immunoSEQ multiplex PCR; TCRdb stores just in-frame clones and leaves some out. The table shows about 18,000 clones, with roughly four fifths occurring only once. The chain combines TRBV18 with TRBJ2-1, with a tentative D call TRBD2 (6 bases). The sequencing here drew on CD8+ T cells sorted from blood (inferred from file names), taken from a patient given nivolumab and ipilimumab in sequence. This receptor was obtained from a human donor with melanoma. CDR3 in DNA: TGTGCCAGCTCTTGGAGGGGACCTCTGGATGAGCAGTTCTTC. Protein sequence: CASSWRGPLDEQFF.